This T cell receptor (beta chain) came from a study of blood T cell repertoires in COVID-19. Study-level background: There were acute and convalescent COVID-19 samples, and they came from the United States, Italy and Spain. The analysed material was cDNA or gDNA that came from T cells, B-cell-depleted T cells, or PBMCs.

Original handling: Amplification with reference gene primers provided the estimates of nucleated cell counts. Sequenced by immunoSEQ multiplex PCR; TCRdb stores in-frame clones only, minus some. That table is the source of V, J and clone size, and D and trimming were worked out from the DNA. The sample includes about 140,000 clones, 70% to 80% of them seen just once. Germline V gives CDR1 SNHLY, CDR2 FYNNEI. With 6 bases removed from V and 4 bases from J, the gap between germline ends came to 15 bases. The CDR3 covers 14 residues. The chain couples TRBV2 to TRBJ1-1; TRBD1 is a possible D gene (5 bases). Sequenced: peripheral blood. This clonotype originated in a woman older than 75 with active or convalescent COVID-19. The CDR3 region has the DNA TGTGCCAGCAGGCAAGGGGTATTGGGCACTGAAGCTTTCTTT. This translates into CASRQGVLGTEAFF.